This is a list of T cell receptor beta chains from one sample in a study of T cell responses to AZD1222 COVID-19 vaccine. TCRdb keeps only in-frame clones here, not all; method: immunoSEQ multiplex PCR. The sample gives under 200,000 clones, 90% to 95% of which show up once; about 3.6% is in the top ten. The specimen was peripheral blood, collected 28 days after the second dose of the MenACWY control vaccine. The receptors were sampled from an adult who received the MenACWY meningococcal vaccine as a control. Both conserved end residues are part of each CDR3. A D gene is named only where the DNA matches it firmly. Clone size is shown for a subset of rows, as once, few, many or a class of expanded clone.

D: -; J: TRBJ1-6; size: -; V: TRBV28; DNA: TGTGCCAGCAGTTTGGGGACAAGATCTTCACCCCTCCACTTT; CDR3: CASSLGTRSSPLHF
D: -; J: TRBJ2-7; size: -; V: TRBV19; DNA: TGTGCCAGTAGTACCTCAAAATTATACGAGCAGTACTTC; CDR3: CASSTSKLYEQYF
D: -; J: TRBJ2-5; size: few; V: TRBV3-1/TRBV3-2; DNA: TGTGCCAGCAGCCAAGGCGCCCTGACGAAAGAGACCCAGTACTTC; CDR3: CASSQGALTKETQYF
D: -; J: TRBJ1-1; size: -; V: TRBV7-2; DNA: TGTGCCAGCAGCGTAGCGAGGGAGTCTGAAGCTTTCTTT; CDR3: CASSVARESEAFF
D: -; J: TRBJ1-4; size: -; V: TRBV7-8; DNA: TGTGCCAGCAGCTCGAGACCGGGAAGGACCCAAACTAATGAAAAACTGTTTTTT; CDR3: CASSSRPGRTQTNEKLFF
D: -; J: TRBJ2-5; size: -; V: TRBV13; DNA: TGTGCCAGCAGCTTACGGGGGGCTGAGACCCAGTACTTC; CDR3: CASSLRGAETQYF
D: TRBD1; J: TRBJ1-5; size: -; V: TRBV28; DNA: TGTGCCAGCAGTCGCGCAGGGGGCCATCAGCCCCAGCATTTT; CDR3: CASSRAGGHQPQHF
D: -; J: TRBJ2-2; size: -; V: TRBV7-2; DNA: TGTGCCAGCAGCCCCTCAGTCGCGGTGACCGGGGAGCTGTTTTTT; CDR3: CASSPSVAVTGELFF
D: -; J: TRBJ1-1; size: -; V: TRBV19; DNA: TGTGCCAGTAGTATACCGGGACAGAACACTGAAGCTTTCTTT; CDR3: CASSIPGQNTEAFF
D: TRBD1; J: TRBJ1-3; size: -; V: TRBV27; DNA: TGTGCCAGCAGTCCCCTACGACAGGGGAATGGCGGAAACACCATATATTTT; CDR3: CASSPLRQGNGGNTIYF
D: -; J: TRBJ1-4; size: -; V: TRBV4-3; DNA: TGCGCCAGCAGCCAAGATACCCCCGGGGGGGAAAAACTGTTTTTT; CDR3: CASSQDTPGGEKLFF
D: -; J: TRBJ1-2; size: -; V: TRBV3-1/TRBV3-2; DNA: TGTGCCAGCAGCCAAGTCTCCGGGAACTATGGCTACACCTTC; CDR3: CASSQVSGNYGYTF
D: -; J: TRBJ2-1; size: -; V: TRBV19; DNA: TGTGCCAGTAGTATAGGACCGCGGCCTGGCTCCTACAATGAGCAGTTCTTC; CDR3: CASSIGPRPGSYNEQFF
D: TRBD1; J: TRBJ1-1; size: -; V: TRBV24-1; DNA: TGTGCCACCGGGACAGGGGACACTGAAGCTTTCTTT; CDR3: CATGTGDTEAFF
D: TRBD1; J: TRBJ1-5; size: -; V: TRBV18; DNA: TGTGCCAGCTCACCACTCGGGACAGGGAATCAGCCCCAGCATTTT; CDR3: CASSPLGTGNQPQHF
D: -; J: TRBJ1-4; size: -; V: TRBV10-3; DNA: TGTGCCATCAGTGAATCTATGAGGCCGGCGAGGGACCCGCTGAACGAAAAACTGTTTTTT; CDR3: CAISESMRPARDPLNEKLFF
D: -; J: TRBJ2-1; size: -; V: TRBV6-4; DNA: TGTGCCAGCAGTGACCTAAGGGGGGAGCAGTTCTTC; CDR3: CASSDLRGEQFF
D: -; J: TRBJ2-2; size: -; V: TRBV2; DNA: TGTGCCAGCACGTCTTTCGGGATCACCGGGGAGCTGTTTTTT; CDR3: CASTSFGITGELFF
D: -; J: TRBJ2-7; size: -; V: TRBV7-2; DNA: TGTGCCAGCAGCTTAGAGTCGGGCAGGGGACCCTACGAGCAGTACTTC; CDR3: CASSLESGRGPYEQYF
D: -; J: TRBJ2-1; size: -; V: TRBV6-2/TRBV6-3; DNA: TGTGCCAGCAGTTTCGCGGGAATCACTGAGCAGTTCTTC; CDR3: CASSFAGITEQFF
D: TRBD1; J: TRBJ1-3; size: -; V: TRBV28; DNA: TGTGCCAGCAGTTTTAGGGTCAGGGGGTGGGGAAACACCATATATTTT; CDR3: CASSFRVRGWGNTIYF
D: -; J: TRBJ2-7; size: -; V: TRBV3-1/TRBV3-2; DNA: TGTGCCAGCAGCCAAGATAGGGGTGGCGAGCAGTACTTC; CDR3: CASSQDRGGEQYF
D: -; J: TRBJ2-1; size: -; V: TRBV7-9; DNA: TGTGCCAGCAGCATTCCGGGTTCCAGGGTCAATGAGCAGTTCTTC; CDR3: CASSIPGSRVNEQFF
D: TRBD1; J: TRBJ1-1; size: -; V: TRBV27; DNA: TGTGCCAGCAGTCAACAGGGGGATAACACTGAAGCTTTCTTT; CDR3: CASSQQGDNTEAFF
D: -; J: TRBJ1-4; size: -; V: TRBV28; DNA: TGTGCCAGCAGTTTCCGGGAGAAACTGTTTTTT; CDR3: CASSFREKLFF
D: -; J: TRBJ2-7; size: once; V: TRBV27; DNA: TGTGCCAGCAGTTTAACGGGACTGGGGACCTACGAGCAGTACTTC; CDR3: CASSLTGLGTYEQYF
D: TRBD1; J: TRBJ2-2; size: -; V: TRBV5-1; DNA: TGCGCCAGCATACGGACAGGGGGGACCGGGGAGCTGTTTTTT; CDR3: CASIRTGGTGELFF
D: TRBD1; J: TRBJ1-2; size: few; V: TRBV5-4; DNA: TGTGCCAGCAGCTCCCGACAGGGCAGCTATGGCTACACCTTC; CDR3: CASSSRQGSYGYTF
D: -; J: TRBJ1-5; size: -; V: TRBV2; DNA: TGTGCCAGCCGTCAGGGACTGCTAGTGAATCAGCCCCAGCATTTT; CDR3: CASRQGLLVNQPQHF
D: -; J: TRBJ1-2; size: -; V: TRBV11-3; DNA: TGTGCCAGCAGCTGGGACCGTGTTACTAACTATGGCTACACCTTC; CDR3: CASSWDRVTNYGYTF
D: TRBD2; J: TRBJ2-7; size: -; V: TRBV18; DNA: TGTGCCAGCTCACCACTAGCGGGAGGGCCTGTATACTACGAGCAGTACTTC; CDR3: CASSPLAGGPVYYEQYF
D: TRBD2; J: TRBJ2-5; size: -; V: TRBV10-3; DNA: TGTGCCATCAGTTCGACTAGCGTGGGGGGGGAACCCGGGAAGACCCAGTACTTC; CDR3: CAISSTSVGGEPGKTQYF
D: -; J: TRBJ2-2; size: once; V: TRBV16; DNA: TGTGCCAGCAGCCAGGACACGAACACCGGGGAGCTGTTTTTT; CDR3: CASSQDTNTGELFF
D: -; J: TRBJ1-5; size: -; V: TRBV5-1; DNA: TGCGCCAGCAGCTTGGCGGGGGATAGCAATCAGCCCCAGCATTTT; CDR3: CASSLAGDSNQPQHF
D: -; J: TRBJ2-7; size: -; V: TRBV7-8; DNA: TGTGCCAGCAGCTTAGTTTCGGGGGAGCAGTACTTC; CDR3: CASSLVSGEQYF
D: TRBD2; J: TRBJ2-7; size: -; V: TRBV28; DNA: TGTGCCAGCAGAACTAGCGGGAGCTACGAGCAGTACTTC; CDR3: CASRTSGSYEQYF